The source of this T cell receptor beta chain is a study of T cell repertoires in cytomegalovirus infection. The overall study: Indications of both CMV infection and matching HLA type were provided by public TCR beta signatures. Study-wide results and caveats: HLA-C-restricted CMV clonotypes gave the most frequent clonotype in two of eight donors. Individuals carrying CMV plus the relevant HLA were identified by cumulative frequency of public TCR beta families.

The CDR3 loop spans 13 amino acids. Trimming took 2 bases from V and 4 from J, leaving 8 bases between them. Germline CDR1 and CDR2: LGHDT and YNNKEL (reference sequence). A single record per CDR3 protein comes from TCRdb applying MiXCR to the reads. The data contain under 350,000 distinct CDR3 sequences, roughly 9.5% of them singletons. In the case of this clonotype: Its matching antigen is unknown.

The origin of this receptor is a human donor in good health (CMV status not recorded). Some clones in this sample may be carry-over from other donors' samples. The chain links TRBV3-1 to TRBJ1-2; no reliable D call. The sequenced material came from PBMCs. The CDR3 is CASSQIRSYGYTF. The CDR3 DNA reads as TGTGCCAGCAGCCAAATCCGATCCTATGGCTACACCTTC.